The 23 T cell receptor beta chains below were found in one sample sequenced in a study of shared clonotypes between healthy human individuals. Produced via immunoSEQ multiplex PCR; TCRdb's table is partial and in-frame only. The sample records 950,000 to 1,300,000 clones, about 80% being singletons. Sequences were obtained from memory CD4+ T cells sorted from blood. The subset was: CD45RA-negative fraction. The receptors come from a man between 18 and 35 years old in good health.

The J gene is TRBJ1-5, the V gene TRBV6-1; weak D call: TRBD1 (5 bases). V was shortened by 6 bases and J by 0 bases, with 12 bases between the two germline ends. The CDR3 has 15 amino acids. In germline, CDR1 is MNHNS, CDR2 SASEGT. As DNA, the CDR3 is TGTGCCAGCAGCTCTGGGGGAAATAGCAATCAGCCCCAGCATTTT. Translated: CASSSGGNSNQPQHF.

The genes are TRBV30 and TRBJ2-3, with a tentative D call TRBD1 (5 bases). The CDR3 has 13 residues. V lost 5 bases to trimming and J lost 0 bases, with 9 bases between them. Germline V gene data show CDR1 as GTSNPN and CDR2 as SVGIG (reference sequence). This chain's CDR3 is CAWGALSTDTQYF. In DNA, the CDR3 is TGTGCCTGGGGGGCGCTTAGCACAGATACGCAGTATTTT.

In DNA, the CDR3 is TGTGCCATCAGTGAGTTTGGGGGTCAGCCCCAGCATTTT. Translation gives CAISEFGGQPQHF. The chain links TRBV10-3 to TRBJ1-5, with a weak D call TRBD1 (5 bases). Germline V gene lookup returns CDR1 ENHRY and CDR2 SYGVKD. V lost 1 base and J lost 6, with 7 bases in between. The CDR3 covers 13 residues.

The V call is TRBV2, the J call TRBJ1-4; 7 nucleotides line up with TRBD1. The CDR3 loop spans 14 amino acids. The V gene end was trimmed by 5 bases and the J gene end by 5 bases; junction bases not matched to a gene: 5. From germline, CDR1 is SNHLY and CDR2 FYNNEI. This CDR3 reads CASSPTGVNEKLFF. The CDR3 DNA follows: TGTGCCAGCAGTCCTACAGGGGTCAATGAAAAACTGTTTTTT.

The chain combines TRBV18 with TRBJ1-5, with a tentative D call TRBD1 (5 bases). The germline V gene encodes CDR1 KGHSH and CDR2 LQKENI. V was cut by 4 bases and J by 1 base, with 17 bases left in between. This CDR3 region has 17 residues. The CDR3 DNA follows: TGTGCCAGCTCACAAATTGGCTCATCAGGGAGCAATCAGCCCCAGCATTTT. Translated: CASSQIGSSGSNQPQHF.

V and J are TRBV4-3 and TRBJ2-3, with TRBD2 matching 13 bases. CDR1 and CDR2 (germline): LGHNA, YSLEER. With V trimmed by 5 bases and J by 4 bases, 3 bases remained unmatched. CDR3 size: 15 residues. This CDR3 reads CASSGGTSGADTQYF. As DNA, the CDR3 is TGCGCCAGCAGCGGCGGGACTAGCGGGGCAGATACGCAGTATTTT.

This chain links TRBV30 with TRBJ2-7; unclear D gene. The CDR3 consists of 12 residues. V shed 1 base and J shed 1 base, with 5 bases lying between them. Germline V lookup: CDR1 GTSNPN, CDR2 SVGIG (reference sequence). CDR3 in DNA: TGTGCCTGGAGTGATAATTCCTACGAGCAGTACTTC. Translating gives CAWSDNSYEQYF.

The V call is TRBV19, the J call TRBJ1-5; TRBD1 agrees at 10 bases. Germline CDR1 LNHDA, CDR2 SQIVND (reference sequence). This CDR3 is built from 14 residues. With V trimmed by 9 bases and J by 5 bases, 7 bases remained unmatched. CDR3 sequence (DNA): TGTGCCAGGAGGGGACAGGGGACATATCAGCCCCAGCATTTT. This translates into CARRGQGTYQPQHF.

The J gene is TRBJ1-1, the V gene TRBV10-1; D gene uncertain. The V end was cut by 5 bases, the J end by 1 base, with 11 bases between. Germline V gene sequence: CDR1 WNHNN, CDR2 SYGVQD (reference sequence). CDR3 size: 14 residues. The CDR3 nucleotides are TGCGCCAGCAGTTCAGGCTGGGGGAACACTGAAGCTTTCTTT. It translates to CASSSGWGNTEAFF.

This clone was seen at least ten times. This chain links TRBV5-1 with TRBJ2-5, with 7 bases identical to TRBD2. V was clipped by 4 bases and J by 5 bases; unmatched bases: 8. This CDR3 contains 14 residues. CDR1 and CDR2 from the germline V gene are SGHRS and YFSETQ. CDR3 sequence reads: CASSPLAQRETQYF. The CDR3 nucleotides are TGCGCCAGCAGCCCACTAGCGCAACGTGAGACCCAGTACTTC.

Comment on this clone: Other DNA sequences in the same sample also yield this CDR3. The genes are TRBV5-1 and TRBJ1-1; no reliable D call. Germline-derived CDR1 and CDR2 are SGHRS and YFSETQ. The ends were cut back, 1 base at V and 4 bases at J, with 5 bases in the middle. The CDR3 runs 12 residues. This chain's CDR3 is CASSLSGTEAFF. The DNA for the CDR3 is TGCGCCAGCAGCTTGAGCGGCACTGAAGCTTTCTTT.

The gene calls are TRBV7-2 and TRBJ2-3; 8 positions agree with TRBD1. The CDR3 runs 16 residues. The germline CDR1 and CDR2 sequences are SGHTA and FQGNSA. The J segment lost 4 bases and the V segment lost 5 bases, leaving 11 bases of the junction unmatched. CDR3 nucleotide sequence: TGTGCCAGCAGCCCTTATCGAGGACAGGGACCAGATACGCAGTATTTT. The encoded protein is CASSPYRGQGPDTQYF.

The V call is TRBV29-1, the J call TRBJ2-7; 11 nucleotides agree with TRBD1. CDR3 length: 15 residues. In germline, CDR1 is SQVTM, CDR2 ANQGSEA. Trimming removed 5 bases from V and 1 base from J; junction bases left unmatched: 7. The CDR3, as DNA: TGCAGCGTTTACCTGGGACAGGGGGTGTCCTACGAGCAGTACTTC. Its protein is CSVYLGQGVSYEQYF.

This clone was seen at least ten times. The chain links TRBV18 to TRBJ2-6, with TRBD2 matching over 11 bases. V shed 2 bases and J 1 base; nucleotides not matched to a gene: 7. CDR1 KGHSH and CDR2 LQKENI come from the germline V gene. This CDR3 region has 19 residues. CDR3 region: CASSPSSASGGSGANVLTF. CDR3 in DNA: TGTGCCAGCTCACCAAGTTCTGCTAGCGGGGGGTCTGGGGCCAACGTCCTGACTTTC.

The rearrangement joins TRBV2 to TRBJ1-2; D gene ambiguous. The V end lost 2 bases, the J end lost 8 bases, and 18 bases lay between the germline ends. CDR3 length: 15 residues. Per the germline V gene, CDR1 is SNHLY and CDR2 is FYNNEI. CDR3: CASSESGREIKGYTF. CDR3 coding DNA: TGTGCCAGCAGTGAATCCGGGAGGGAGATCAAGGGCTACACCTTC.

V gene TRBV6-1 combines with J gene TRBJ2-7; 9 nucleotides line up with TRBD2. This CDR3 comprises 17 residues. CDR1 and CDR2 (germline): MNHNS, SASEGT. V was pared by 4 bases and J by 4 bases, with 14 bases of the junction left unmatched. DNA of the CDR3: TGTGCCAGCAGTGCGGGCAGACAGGGCGGGGGGGTTTACGAGCAGTACTTC. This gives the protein CASSAGRQGGGVYEQYF.

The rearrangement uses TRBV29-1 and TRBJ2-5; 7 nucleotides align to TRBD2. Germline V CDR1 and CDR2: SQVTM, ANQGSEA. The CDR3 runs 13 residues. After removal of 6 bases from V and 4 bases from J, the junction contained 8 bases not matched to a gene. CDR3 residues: CSVDTGGRETQYF. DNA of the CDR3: TGCAGCGTCGACACGGGGGGAAGAGAGACCCAGTACTTC.

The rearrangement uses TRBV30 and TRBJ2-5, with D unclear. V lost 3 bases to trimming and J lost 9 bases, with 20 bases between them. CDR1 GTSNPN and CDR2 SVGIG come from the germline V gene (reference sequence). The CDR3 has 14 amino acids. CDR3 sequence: CAWSFSPAQAAQYF. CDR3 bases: TGTGCCTGGAGCTTTTCGCCGGCCCAGGCGGCCCAGTACTTC.

CDR3 DNA: TGTGCCTGGAGTGTATTGGGACAGGGGGCCGGAAATGAAAAACTGTTTTTT. As protein: CAWSVLGQGAGNEKLFF. The rearrangement uses TRBV30 and TRBJ1-4, with 12 bases matching TRBD1. Germline CDR1 is GTSNPN and CDR2 is SVGIG (reference sequence). V shed 0 bases, J shed 5 bases, and the junction held 7 bases outside the gene matches. There are 17 residues in the CDR3.

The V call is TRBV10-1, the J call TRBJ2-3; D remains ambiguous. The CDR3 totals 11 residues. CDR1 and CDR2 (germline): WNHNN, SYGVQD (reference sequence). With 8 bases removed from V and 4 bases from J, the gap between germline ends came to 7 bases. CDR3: CASGQADTQYF. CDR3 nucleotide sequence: TGCGCCAGCGGCCAAGCAGATACGCAGTATTTT.

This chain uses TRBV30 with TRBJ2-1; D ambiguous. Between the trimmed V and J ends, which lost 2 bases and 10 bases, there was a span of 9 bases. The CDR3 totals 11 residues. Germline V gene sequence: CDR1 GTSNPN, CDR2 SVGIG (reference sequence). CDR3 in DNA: TGTGCCTGGAGTAGAACGAACGAGCAGTTCTTC. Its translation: CAWSRTNEQFF.

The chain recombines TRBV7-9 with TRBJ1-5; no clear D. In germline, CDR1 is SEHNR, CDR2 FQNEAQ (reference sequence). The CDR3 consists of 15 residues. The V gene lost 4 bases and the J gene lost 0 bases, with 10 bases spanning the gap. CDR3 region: CASSSGDYSNQPQHF. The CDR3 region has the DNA TGTGCCAGCAGCTCTGGGGATTATAGCAATCAGCCCCAGCATTTT.

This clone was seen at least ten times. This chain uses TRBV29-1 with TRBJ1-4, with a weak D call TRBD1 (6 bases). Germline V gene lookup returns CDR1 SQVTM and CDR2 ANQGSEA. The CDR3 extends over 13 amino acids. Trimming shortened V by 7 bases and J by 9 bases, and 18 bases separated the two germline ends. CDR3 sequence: CSAGQSSYQKLFF. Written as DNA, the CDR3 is TGCAGCGCCGGACAGTCAAGTTATCAAAAACTGTTTTTT.